This T cell receptor (beta chain) was identified in a study of blood T cells in healthy people across ages. The authors ran a second PCR of roughly 6 to 12 cycles using a sample-barcoded 5' primer and a J-beta primer mix. Every cDNA molecule carried a tag from a template-switch adaptor bearing 12 random nucleotides. TCRdb recomputed calls from the 5' RACE reads with MiXCR, one row per CDR3 protein. Among 780,000 or so distinct CDR3 sequences listed, just under 25% were seen once. The CDR3 runs to 16 residues. CDR1 and CDR2 (germline): MDHEN, SYDVKM. Overall study results and limits: Long-lived donors had more naive CD4+ cells and higher diversity than aged donors.

A note on this clonotype: Its antigen is currently unknown.

These data also formed part of another study, on T cells of mothers and their children.

This clonotype originated in a boy younger than 18 in good health. Material: blood. The chain carries TRBV28 and TRBJ2-1; 8 nucleotides agree with TRBD1. The end of the DNA aligns better with TRBJ2-7, so the J call may be wrong. CDR3 region: CASSGPQGAGRGEQYF. In nucleotides, the CDR3 is TGTGCCAGCAGTGGACCTCAGGGGGCCGGTCGGGGCGAGCAGTACTTC.